A single sample is the source of the 27 T cell receptor beta chains below, sequenced in a study of blood T cell repertoires in COVID-19. Libraries were prepared by immunoSEQ multiplex PCR; TCRdb keeps only in-frame clonotypes and omits some of them. The table lists roughly 180,000 clones, approximately 84% of them singletons. The sequencing input was peripheral blood. These receptors came from a man in his forties or fifties who had recovered from COVID-19.

The CDR3 DNA reads TGTGCCAGCATCCACAGGGGGTGGAATTTGGATGAGCAGTTCTTC. Its translation: CASIHRGWNLDEQFF. This chain uses TRBV6-5 with TRBJ2-1; 8 nucleotides match TRBD1. In germline, CDR1 is MNHEY, CDR2 SVGAGI. CDR3 length: 15 amino acids. Trimming at V came to 7 bases and at J to 8 bases, leaving 13 bases not matched to a gene.

This clone was detected only a few times. CDR3 DNA sequence: TGTGCCAGCAGTAAATACAGGGAGAGGCAGCCCCAGCATTTT. Amino acids: CASSKYRERQPQHF. This sequence joins TRBV28 and TRBJ1-5; TRBD1 is a possible D gene (6 bases). The CDR3 loop spans 14 amino acids. The germline V gene has CDR1 MDHEN and CDR2 SYDVKM. Trimming shortened V by 5 bases and J by 7 bases, and 15 bases separated the two germline ends.

In nucleotides, the CDR3 is TGTGCCAGCAGCGTAGGACTCATCTCCTACGAGCAGTACTTC. Its protein is CASSVGLISYEQYF. The rearrangement uses TRBV5-5 and TRBJ2-7; a weak D match, TRBD2 (5 bases). V lost 4 bases, J lost 0 bases, and 11 bases lay in between. Looked up from germline, CDR1 is SGHKS and CDR2 is YYEKEE (reference sequence). This CDR3 has 14 residues.

This clone was counted once. The chain uses TRBV27 and TRBJ2-4; 10 bases agree with TRBD2. The CDR3 loop spans 15 amino acids. V shed 3 bases and J 9 bases; nucleotides not matched to a gene: 8. CDR1 and CDR2 (germline): MNHEY, SMNVEV (reference sequence). CDR3 amino acids: CASSFWASGSRIQYF. DNA of the CDR3: TGTGCCAGCAGTTTCTGGGCTAGCGGGAGTCGCATTCAGTACTTC.

This clone was counted once. The gene calls are TRBV25-1 and TRBJ2-1; D might be TRBD1 (6 bases). The V gene lost 6 bases and the J gene lost 2 bases, with 14 bases spanning the gap. Looked up from germline, CDR1 is MGHDK and CDR2 is SYGVNS. This CDR3 is built from 15 residues. CDR3 amino acids: CASSGQFFTYNEQFF. CDR3 nucleotide sequence: TGTGCCAGCAGCGGACAGTTTTTTACCTACAATGAGCAGTTCTTC.

This chain links TRBV2 with TRBJ2-2; TRBD2 is a possible D gene (7 bases). CDR3 length: 14 amino acids. The germline V gene encodes CDR1 SNHLY and CDR2 FYNNEI. The V end lost 6 bases, the J end lost 6 bases, and 14 bases lay between the germline ends. CDR3 DNA: TGTGCCAGCAGGGGCCAGGGGAGGGCCGGGGAGCTGTTTTTT. It encodes CASRGQGRAGELFF.

The V and J genes are TRBV7-9 and TRBJ2-3, with 10 bases aligning to TRBD2. The V gene's germline CDR1 is SEHNR and CDR2 FQNEAQ (reference sequence). V lost 5 bases to trimming and J lost 2 bases; unmatched junction nucleotides: 7. The CDR3 is 16 residues long. This CDR3 is CASSAVLAGPTDTQYF. The CDR3 DNA reads as TGTGCCAGCAGCGCGGTACTAGCGGGACCCACAGATACGCAGTATTTT.

The chain couples TRBV6-6 to TRBJ2-4, with 8 bases that match TRBD2. Losses at the gene ends were 5 bases for V and 8 bases for J; bases not matched to a gene: 11. This CDR3 contains 15 residues. Germline-derived CDR1 and CDR2 are MNHNY and SVGAGI (reference sequence). The CDR3 nucleotides are TGTGCCAGCAGTCTACAGGTCGGGGGGGGTGACATTCAGTACTTC. It encodes CASSLQVGGGDIQYF.

This clone was recorded a few times. CDR3 loop: CASKGQGGNEQFF. The CDR3 coding sequence is TGTGCCAGTAAAGGACAGGGAGGCAATGAGCAGTTCTTC. The chain uses TRBV19 and TRBJ2-1; 8 bases align to TRBD1. CDR1 is LNHDA, CDR2 SQIVND, per germline (reference sequence). V gave up 7 bases and J gave up 6 bases; unmatched junction bases: 5. The CDR3 consists of 13 residues.

The chain links TRBV2 to TRBJ2-3; possible D gene TRBD2, 5 bases. The CDR3 extends over 12 amino acids. CDR1 SNHLY and CDR2 FYNNEI come from the germline V gene. V lost 8 bases to trimming and J lost 7 bases, with 13 bases between them. Here the CDR3 reads CASSSGENTQYF. CDR3 coding DNA: TGTGCCAGCTCGAGCGGAGAAAATACGCAGTATTTT.

V is TRBV27 and J is TRBJ1-3, with no clear D. Germline assignment: CDR1 MNHEY and CDR2 SMNVEV (reference sequence). CDR3 length: 13 amino acids. V lost 0 bases, J lost 4 bases, and 4 bases lay in between. CDR3 nucleotide sequence: TGTGCCAGCAGTTTATCCTCCGGAAACACCATATATTTT. Translating gives CASSLSSGNTIYF.

The chain combines TRBV2 with TRBJ2-5; 9 bases align to TRBD2. The length of the CDR3 is 18 residues. CDR1 and CDR2 from the germline V gene are SNHLY and FYNNEI. J gave up 5 bases and V 1 base, and 14 bases lay outside the gene matches. This CDR3 is CASSEGVEVAGVGETQYF. The DNA for the CDR3 is TGTGCCAGCAGTGAAGGAGTCGAGGTAGCGGGAGTGGGGGAGACCCAGTACTTC.

This clone was seen once. This chain connects TRBV5-1 to TRBJ2-3; 11 nucleotides align to TRBD2. Germline V gene data show CDR1 as SGHRS and CDR2 as YFSETQ. The CDR3 sequence is 15 residues long. V was clipped by 0 bases and J by 6 bases; unmatched bases: 3. Written as DNA, the CDR3 is TGCGCCAGCAGCTTGGTACTAGCGGGAGCTGATACGCAGTATTTT. Residues: CASSLVLAGADTQYF. Using reference TRBV5-1 and TRBJ2-3 for the parts outside the CDR3, the full variable domain is KAGVTQTPRYLIKTRGQQVTLSCSPISGHRSVSWYQQTPGQGLQFLFEYFSETQRNKGNFPGRFSGRQFSNSRSEMNVSTLELGDSALYLCASSLVLAGADTQYFGPGTRLTVL.

The chain is built from TRBV10-3 and TRBJ2-2; D not resolved. CDR3 length: 12 residues. V lost 8 bases and J 1 base, leaving 5 bases between the germline ends. The germline V gene encodes CDR1 ENHRY and CDR2 SYGVKD. The CDR3 is CAIRGNTGELFF. The DNA of the CDR3 is TGTGCCATCCGAGGGAACACCGGGGAGCTGTTTTTT.

V gene TRBV7-6 combines with J gene TRBJ2-7, with 10 bases identical to TRBD1. J was trimmed by 4 bases and V by 4 bases; bases with no gene match: 4. CDR3 length: 14 residues. Germline CDR1 and CDR2: SGHVS and FNYEAQ. The CDR3 is CASSSGQGRYEQYF. Written as DNA, the CDR3 is TGTGCCAGCAGCTCGGGACAGGGGAGGTACGAGCAGTACTTC.

The chain couples TRBV6-5 to TRBJ2-1; TRBD2 matches at 13 bases. CDR1 and CDR2 from the germline V gene are MNHEY and SVGAGI. The junction had 7 bases not matched to a gene; V was cut back by 5 bases and J by 9 bases. The CDR3 loop spans 15 amino acids. Here the CDR3 DNA reads TGTGCCAGCAGTCCAAGACTAGCGGGGGGAGGTGAGCAGTTCTTC. Its translation is CASSPRLAGGGEQFF.

This chain uses TRBV6-5 with TRBJ1-1; 7 nucleotides align to TRBD1. The germline V gene encodes CDR1 MNHEY and CDR2 SVGAGI. The V gene end was trimmed by 7 bases and the J gene end by 6 bases; junction bases not matched to a gene: 8. The CDR3 length is 13 residues. As DNA, the CDR3 is TGTGCCAGCATTTATTTAGGGGGCTCTGAAGCTTTCTTT. Translated, it gives CASIYLGGSEAFF.

The V gene is TRBV19, the J gene TRBJ2-5, with 9 nucleotides matching TRBD1. The J segment lost 4 bases and the V segment lost 9 bases, leaving 33 bases of the junction unmatched. Germline loops: CDR1 LNHDA, CDR2 SQIVND (reference sequence). The CDR3 consists of 22 residues. The CDR3 coding sequence is TGTGCCAGGATGAACAGGGGGCCAGCAGGGGATCGACCCTTGGGGCCATTAGAGACCCAGTACTTC. This codes for CARMNRGPAGDRPLGPLETQYF.

This clone was observed once. The V gene is TRBV7-9, the J gene TRBJ2-5, with 10 positions matching TRBD1. V trimming: 6 bases; J trimming: 4 bases; junction bases outside the gene matches: 8. CDR1 and CDR2 (germline): SEHNR, FQNEAQ (reference sequence). The CDR3 consists of 15 residues. The DNA of the CDR3 is TGTGCCAGCAGGGGAATGGACAGGGGGGGAGAGACCCAGTACTTC. Its translation: CASRGMDRGGETQYF.

The count of this clone is one. The J gene is TRBJ2-1, the V gene TRBV7-2; TRBD2 matches at 8 bases. The V segment lost 0 bases and the J segment 3 bases; nucleotides outside the gene matches: 10. The CDR3 sequence is 18 residues long. Germline CDR1 reads SGHTA; CDR2 reads FQGNSA. The CDR3 protein is CASSLASLGAGGYNEQFF. The CDR3 DNA is TGTGCCAGCAGCTTAGCTTCGCTGGGGGCGGGAGGCTACAATGAGCAGTTCTTC.

This chain links TRBV21-1 with TRBJ2-1; the table's D gene call, TRBD1, was not cross checked with the DNA. TRBV21-1 is a listed pseudogene. The CDR3 extends over 18 amino acids. The CDR3 DNA reads as TGTGCCAGCAGCAAAGGAGGGGGTTTCTTTAGCTCCTACAATGAGCAGTTCTTC. As protein: CASSKGGGFFSSYNEQFF.

The V gene is TRBV6-6, the J gene TRBJ2-7, with D possibly being TRBD2 (5 bases). The CDR3 contains 13 residues. V gave up 6 bases and J gave up 6 bases, with 15 bases separating them. Per germline, CDR1 MNHNY and CDR2 SVGAGI (reference sequence). The CDR3 loop is CASSPLGRGEQYF. The CDR3 nucleotides read TGTGCCAGCAGCCCACTAGGCCGCGGCGAGCAGTACTTC.

The rearrangement uses TRBV4-1 and TRBJ1-2; D ambiguous. This CDR3 spans 14 amino acids. With 0 bases removed from V and 2 bases from J, the gap between germline ends came to 7 bases. The germline gives CDR1 MGHRA, CDR2 YSYEKL. The CDR3 is CASSQEEGNYGYTF. CDR3 bases: TGCGCCAGCAGCCAAGAAGAGGGCAACTATGGCTACACCTTC.

The V call is TRBV19, the J call TRBJ2-5; 8 positions match TRBD1. The germline CDR1 and CDR2 sequences are LNHDA and SQIVND (reference sequence). The CDR3 totals 14 residues. The ends lost 4 bases at V and 5 bases at J; junction bases unmatched: 6. CDR3 sequence reads: CASSRTGFKETQYF. DNA for the CDR3: TGTGCCAGTAGTAGGACAGGGTTTAAGGAGACCCAGTACTTC.

The rearrangement uses TRBV6-2 or TRBV6-3 and TRBJ2-7; 9 nucleotides match TRBD2. Germline V gives CDR1 MNHEY, CDR2 SVGEGT. V dropped 2 bases and J dropped 6; count of bases not matched to a gene: 5. There are 14 residues in the CDR3. CDR3: CASSYLSGSLEQYF. The DNA for the CDR3 is TGTGCCAGCAGTTACCTTAGCGGGAGCCTCGAGCAGTACTTC.

V gene TRBV27 combines with J gene TRBJ2-7; TRBD1 matches at 10 bases. The V gene end was trimmed by 5 bases and the J gene end by 2 bases; junction bases not matched to a gene: 15. The CDR3 totals 18 residues. CDR1 and CDR2 from the germline V gene are MNHEY and SMNVEV (reference sequence). The CDR3 region is CASSREAGTGVIAYEQYF. The CDR3 DNA is TGTGCCAGCAGTCGCGAGGCCGGGACAGGGGTTATAGCCTACGAGCAGTACTTC.

The chain employs TRBV6-2 or TRBV6-3 and TRBJ1-2, with unresolved D. The CDR3 sequence is 14 residues long. Germline CDR1 MNHEY, CDR2 SVGEGT. Between the trimmed V and J ends, which lost 3 bases and 3 bases, there was a span of 11 bases. CDR3 DNA sequence: TGTGCCAGCAGTTATCAGGCATCCCACTATGGCTACACCTTC. Its translation: CASSYQASHYGYTF.